This T cell receptor (beta chain) was found in a study of cytomegalovirus exposure and HLA in healthy donors. At the level of the study: Roughly four fifths of 350 to 400 genotyped donors fell in the Caucasian-associated ancestry cluster.

The PCR employed 60 Vbeta primers together with 13 Jbeta primers. Produced via immunoSEQ multiplex PCR; TCRdb's table is partial and in-frame only. Of 130,000 or so clones listed, almost 85% are singletons. The study's findings and limits: The study labeled 170 or so TCR beta chains cytomegalovirus-associated.

Only one count was recorded for this clone. Its cognate antigen is unknown. The length of the CDR3 is 13 residues. V was shortened by 5 bases and J by 7 bases, with 11 bases between the two germline ends. From germline, CDR1 is SGHTA and CDR2 FQGNSA. This sequence joins TRBV7-2 and TRBJ1-4; D gene uncertain. The sequence was obtained from a middle-aged woman in good health and CMV-seronegative. Sequenced material: PBMCs. The CDR3 region has the DNA TGTGCCAGCAGCCGGGGAGGGAGTGAAAAACTGTTTTTT. Translated, it gives CASSRGGSEKLFF.